This T cell receptor (beta chain) was captured by sequencing in a study of T-cell memory formation after mild COVID-19 (dated by TCRdb to the early 2020s). Regarding the study in general: Most TCR sequence clusters were specific to one of the two donors. Longitudinal TCRalpha and TCRbeta repertoire sequencing tracked T-cell clones expanding and contracting after mild COVID-19 in a couple of donors. The cohort comprised two young, previously healthy adult volunteers, one female and one male.

Ficoll-Paque density gradient centrifugation was used to isolate PBMCs. Overall study outcomes, separate from this receptor: Only two mild cases were covered by the study, and larger cohorts that include severe cases with pre-infection samples were considered necessary. Clones that contracted from day 15 to 85 showed balanced CD4/CD8 phenotypes, whereas a second wave of clones that expanded from day 15 to 37 leaned towards CD4+. Some responding clones were found in pre-infection memory, which suggests that pre-existing cross-reactive memory T cells took part in the SARS-CoV-2 response. SARS-CoV-2 specificity of the second-wave clones peaking on day 37 was not confirmed. Contracting CD4+ clones were located mainly in the CM and EM memory subsets, whereas CD8+ clones were found to be enriched in EMRA.

TCRdb shows the sequencer as Illumina NovaSeq 6000. Using 5'RACE with constant-segment primers, TCRalpha and TCRbeta cDNA libraries were constructed, with sample barcodes and unique molecular identifiers added in the process. Trizol reagent was used to extract RNA from every sample. The libraries were amplified in two PCR steps, and the second step added a second sample barcode and Illumina TruSeq adapters. Sequencing of the libraries was done on an Illumina NovaSeq, producing 2 x 150 bp paired-end reads. In the authors' own workflow: Reads were demultiplexed and collapsed into UMI-guided consensus sequences with migec v1.2.7. With mixcr v2.1.11, UMI consensuses were aligned to TRA and TRB V and J templates and assembled into clonotypes. Clonotypes were classified as expanded or contracted when called significant by both edgeR and NoisET, with noise models trained on biological replicates. For edgeR calls, the cutoffs were a false discovery rate-adjusted p below 0.01 and a log2 fold-change threshold of 1. As an exploratory analysis of dynamics, max-normalized trajectories of the 1000 most abundant clonotypes were examined by PCA with hierarchical clustering. Separately sequenced CD4+ and CD8+ repertoires were used to assign the CD4 or CD8 phenotype of responding clones. TCRdb ran its own pipeline on the public reads, namely fastp trimming at Q25 and MiXCR clone calling, and kept in-frame beta chains. Each CDR3 protein gets just one entry, which takes the most common genes and DNA from the rows behind it. TCRdb, rather than the study authors, made the V and J calls. This sample holds about 290,000 distinct CDR3 sequences; 15% to 20% were observed only once. The ten largest account for around 23% of the sample.

This clonotype was counted between two and nine times. No cognate antigen has been identified for it. No much larger clone is present one base from it, and per-base qualities are unavailable. From the cysteine through the phenylalanine, the CDR3 covers 12 amino acids. Here the CDR3 DNA is all that survives: 36 bases in frame from base 1. Sequences SEHNR (CDR1) and FQNEAQ (CDR2) are obtained from the germline V gene (reference sequence). Relative to germline, V is 5 bases shorter and J is 6 bases shorter, with 8 bases between their ends. This sequence was found in a man aged 18-30 years who had mild COVID-19 (a few samples of this study predate the infection). The sample titles of this study are shuffled in the database, so cell type and time point are left out; the donor was told from shared clones. The chain links TRBV7-9 with TRBJ2-1; the D gene is unclear. Sequencing used PBMCs or a T cell subset sorted from them (not recorded which). In nucleotide form, the sequence is TGTGCCAGCAGCCTAATAGCCAATGAGCAGTTCTTC. This is translated as CASSLIANEQFF. Joined to the reference TRBV7-9 and TRBJ2-1 proteins, this CDR3 gives the full variable domain: DTGVSQNPRHKITKRGQNVTFRCDPISEHNRLYWYRQTLGQGPEFLTYFQNEAQLEKSRLLSDRFSAERPKGSFSTLEIQRTEQGDSAMYLCASSLIANEQFFGPGTRLTVL.